This T cell receptor beta chain was identified during a study of cytomegalovirus exposure and HLA in healthy donors. The CDR3 contains 14 residues. CDR1 is SGHAT and CDR2 is FQDESV in the germline V gene (reference sequence). The germline V and J ends were trimmed by 3 bases and 4 bases, with 12 bases remaining between them. Study results and caveats: A cluster of highly shared sequence variants was likely a sequencing artifact. A missense DCLRE1C variant was associated with V- and J-gene trimming of TCR beta chains in a later analysis, and an independent cohort replicated the association.

The PCR was carried out with 60 Vbeta primers and 13 Jbeta primers. This table comes from immunoSEQ multiplex PCR, and its TCRdb copy is limited to in-frame clones, with some not included. The data contain fewer than 90,000 clones, roughly 80% of them singletons. To note about this clone: Antigen: not known.

This TCR derives from a woman between 40 and 50 years old in good health and CMV-seropositive. The V gene is TRBV11-1, the J gene TRBJ1-1; tentative D call: TRBD1 (6 bases). The sequenced sample consisted of PBMCs. The CDR3: CASSFGRGSTEAFF. The CDR3 bases are TGTGCCAGCAGCTTCGGCAGGGGAAGCACTGAAGCTTTCTTT.